This TCR beta chain was identified in a study of neurological immune-mediated disorders. TCRdb reanalysed the 5' RACE reads using MiXCR and keeps one entry per CDR3 protein. The sample lists about 59,000 distinct CDR3 sequences; approximately 25% were seen once. The sample holds many counts of this clonotype. Regarding time point: technical triplicate 2. This CDR3 has 17 residues. Germline trimming cut 4 bases from V and 0 bases from J; bases unmatched to any gene: 8. Looked up from germline, CDR1 is SGHRS and CDR2 is YFSETQ. The TCR originated in a man between 60 and 75 years old with HTLV-1-associated myelopathy (HAM/TSP). The sequencing sample was made of PBMCs. The V gene is TRBV5-1, the J gene TRBJ2-3, with 10 bases fitting TRBD2. CDR3 DNA sequence: TGCGCCAGCAGCACCGGACTAGCGGCGACTAGCACAGATACGCAGTATTTT. As protein: CASSTGLAATSTDTQYF.